This T cell receptor (beta chain) was sequenced for a study of blood T cell repertoires in COVID-19. From germline, CDR1 is SGHVS and CDR2 FQNEAQ. The germline V and J ends were trimmed by 6 bases and 6 bases, with 21 bases remaining between them. The length of the CDR3 is 15 residues. In the authors' workflow: Quantification of nucleated cells was approximated via reference gene primer amplification. Profiled with immunoSEQ multiplex PCR; TCRdb holds only in-frame clones, not every one. V, J and clone size reflect that table, while D and trimming were determined from the DNA. The sample records roughly 130,000 clones, around nine tenths being singletons.

The sequence derives from a middle-aged man with active COVID-19. This chain joins TRBV7-8 and TRBJ2-7; a weak D match, TRBD1 (6 bases). Sample: peripheral blood. The CDR3, as DNA: TGTGCCAGCAGTACTCTGACAGGACTCATAGGCGAGCAGTACTTC. Translation gives CASSTLTGLIGEQYF.